This TCR beta chain was captured in a study of blood T cell repertoires in COVID-19. There are a few counts of this clone. The method was immunoSEQ multiplex PCR; TCRdb's version includes in-frame clones alone and lacks a portion of them. The sample consists of approximately 270,000 clones, about 80% of them appearing once. Trimming took off 4 bases at V and 2 bases at J, with 13 bases between the two ends. Germline CDR1 is ENHRY and CDR2 is SYGVKD. The CDR3 has 15 amino acids. The V and J genes are TRBV10-3 and TRBJ2-3, with D unclear. Sequencing was carried out using peripheral blood. The receptor's source is a person between 65 and 79 years old with COVID-19, enrolled during active disease. This CDR3 is CAISGAPLDTDTQYF. The CDR3 coding sequence is TGTGCCATCAGTGGAGCGCCCCTCGACACAGATACGCAGTATTTT.